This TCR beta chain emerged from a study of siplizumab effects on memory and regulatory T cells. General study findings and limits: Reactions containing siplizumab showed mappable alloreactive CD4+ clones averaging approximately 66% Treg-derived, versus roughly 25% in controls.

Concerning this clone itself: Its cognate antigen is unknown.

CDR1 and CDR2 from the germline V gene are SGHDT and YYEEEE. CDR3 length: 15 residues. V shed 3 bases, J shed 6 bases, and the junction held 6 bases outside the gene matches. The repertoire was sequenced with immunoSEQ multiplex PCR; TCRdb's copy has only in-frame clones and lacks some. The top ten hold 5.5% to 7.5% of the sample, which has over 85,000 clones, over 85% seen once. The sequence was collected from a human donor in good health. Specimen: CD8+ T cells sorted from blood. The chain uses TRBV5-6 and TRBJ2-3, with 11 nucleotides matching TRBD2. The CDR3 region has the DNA TGTGCCAGCAGCTATAGCGGGGGGGCCATTGATACGCAGTATTTT. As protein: CASSYSGGAIDTQYF.